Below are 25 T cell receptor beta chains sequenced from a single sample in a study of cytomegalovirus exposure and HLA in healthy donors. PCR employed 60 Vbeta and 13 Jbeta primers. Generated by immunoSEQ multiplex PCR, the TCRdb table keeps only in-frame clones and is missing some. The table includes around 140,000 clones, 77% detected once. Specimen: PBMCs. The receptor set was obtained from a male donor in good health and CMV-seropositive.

The chain's CDR3 is CASSSQGRNEQFF. The CDR3, as DNA: TGTGCCAGCAGCTCGCAGGGTCGTAATGAGCAGTTCTTC. The rearrangement links TRBV7-6 to TRBJ2-1, with a tentative D call TRBD1 (5 bases). Germline lookup yields CDR1 SGHVS and CDR2 FNYEAQ. The V end was cut by 4 bases, the J end by 7 bases, with 11 bases between. The CDR3 sequence is 13 residues long. Full variable domain (outside the CDR3, taken from reference TRBV7-6 and TRBJ2-1): GAGVSQSPRYKVTKRGQDVALRCDPISGHVSLYWYRQALGQGPEFLTYFNYEAQQDKSGLPNDRFSAERPEGSISTLTIQRTEQRDSAMYRCASSSQGRNEQFFGPGTRLTVL.

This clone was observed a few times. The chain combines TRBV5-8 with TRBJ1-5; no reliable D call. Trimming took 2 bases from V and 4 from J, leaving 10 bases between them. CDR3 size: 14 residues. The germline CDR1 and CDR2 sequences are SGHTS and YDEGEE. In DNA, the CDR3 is TGTGCCAGCAGCTTCTGGCTTCTGAATCAGCCCCAGCATTTT. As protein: CASSFWLLNQPQHF.

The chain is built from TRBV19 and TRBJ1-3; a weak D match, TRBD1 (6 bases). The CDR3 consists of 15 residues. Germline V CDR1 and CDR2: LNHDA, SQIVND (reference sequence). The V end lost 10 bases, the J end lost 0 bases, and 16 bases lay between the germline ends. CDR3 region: CATGAQGVSGNTIYF. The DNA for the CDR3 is TGTGCCACCGGGGCACAGGGAGTCTCTGGAAACACCATATATTTT.

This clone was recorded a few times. CDR3 in amino acids: CASSLMAGEDRNQPQHF. CDR3 coding DNA: TGTGCCAGCAGTTTAATGGCAGGGGAAGATCGGAATCAGCCCCAGCATTTT. The chain has TRBV27 and TRBJ1-5; weak D call: TRBD1 (6 bases). The CDR3 is 17 residues long. Germline-derived CDR1 and CDR2 are MNHEY and SMNVEV (reference sequence). Deletions cut 2 bases from V and 4 bases from J, with 18 bases between.

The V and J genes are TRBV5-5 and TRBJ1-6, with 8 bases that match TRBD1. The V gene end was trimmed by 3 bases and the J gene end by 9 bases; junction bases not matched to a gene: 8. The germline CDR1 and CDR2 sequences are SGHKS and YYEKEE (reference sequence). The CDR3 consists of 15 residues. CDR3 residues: CASSSLDRGISPLHF. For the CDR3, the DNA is TGTGCCAGCAGCTCCTTAGACAGGGGTATTTCACCCCTCCACTTT.

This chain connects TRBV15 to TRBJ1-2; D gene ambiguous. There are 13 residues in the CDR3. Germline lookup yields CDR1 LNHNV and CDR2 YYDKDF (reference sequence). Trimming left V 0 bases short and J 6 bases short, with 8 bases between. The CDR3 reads CATSRDGRNGYTF. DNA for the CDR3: TGTGCCACCAGCAGAGATGGGAGAAATGGCTACACCTTC.

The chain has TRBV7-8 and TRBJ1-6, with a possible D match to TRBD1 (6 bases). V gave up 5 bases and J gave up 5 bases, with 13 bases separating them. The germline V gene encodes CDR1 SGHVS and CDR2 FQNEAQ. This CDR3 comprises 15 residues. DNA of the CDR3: TGTGCCAGCAGCCTCCTACAGGGCGATAATTCACCCCTCCACTTT. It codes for CASSLLQGDNSPLHF.

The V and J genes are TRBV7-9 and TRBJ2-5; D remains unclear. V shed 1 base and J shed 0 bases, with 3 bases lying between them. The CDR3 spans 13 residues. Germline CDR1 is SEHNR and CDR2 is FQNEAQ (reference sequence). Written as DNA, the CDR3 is TGTGCCAGCAGCTTAGACTACCAAGAGACCCAGTACTTC. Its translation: CASSLDYQETQYF.

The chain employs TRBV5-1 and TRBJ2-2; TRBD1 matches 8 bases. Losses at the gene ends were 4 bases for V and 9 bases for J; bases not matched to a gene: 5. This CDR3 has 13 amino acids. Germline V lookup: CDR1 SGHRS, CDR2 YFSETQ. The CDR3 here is CASSPGQGRELFF. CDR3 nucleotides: TGCGCCAGCAGCCCCGGACAGGGTCGGGAGCTGTTTTTT. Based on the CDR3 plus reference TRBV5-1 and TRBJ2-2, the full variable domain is KAGVTQTPRYLIKTRGQQVTLSCSPISGHRSVSWYQQTPGQGLQFLFEYFSETQRNKGNFPGRFSGRQFSNSRSEMNVSTLELGDSALYLCASSPGQGRELFFGEGSRLTVL.

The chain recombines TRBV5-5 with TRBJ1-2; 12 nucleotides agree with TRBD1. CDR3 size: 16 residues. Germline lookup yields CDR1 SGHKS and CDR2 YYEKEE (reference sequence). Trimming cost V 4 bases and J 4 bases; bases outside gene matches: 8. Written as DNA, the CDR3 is TGTGCCAGCAGCACATCCGGGACAGGGGGCCTCTATGGCTACACCTTC. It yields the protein CASSTSGTGGLYGYTF.

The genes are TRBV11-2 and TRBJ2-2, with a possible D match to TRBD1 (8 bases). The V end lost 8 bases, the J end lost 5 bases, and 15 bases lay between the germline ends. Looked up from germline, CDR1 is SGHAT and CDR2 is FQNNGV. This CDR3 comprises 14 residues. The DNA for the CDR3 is TGTGCCAGCCAGTACAGGGGGGGTACCGGGGAGCTGTTTTTT. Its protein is CASQYRGGTGELFF.

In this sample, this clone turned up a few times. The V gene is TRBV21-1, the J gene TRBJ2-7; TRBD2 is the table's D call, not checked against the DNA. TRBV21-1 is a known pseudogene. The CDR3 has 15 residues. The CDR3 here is CASSKRGGSLYEQYF. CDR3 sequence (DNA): TGTGCCAGCAGCAAACGCGGGGGTTCTCTCTACGAGCAGTACTTC.

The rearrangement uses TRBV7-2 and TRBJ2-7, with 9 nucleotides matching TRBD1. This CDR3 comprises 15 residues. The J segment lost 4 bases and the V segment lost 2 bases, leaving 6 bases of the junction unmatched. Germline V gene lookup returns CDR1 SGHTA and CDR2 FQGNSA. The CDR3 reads CASSLTGTGTYEQYF. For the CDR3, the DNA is TGTGCCAGCAGCTTAACCGGGACAGGGACTTACGAGCAGTACTTC.

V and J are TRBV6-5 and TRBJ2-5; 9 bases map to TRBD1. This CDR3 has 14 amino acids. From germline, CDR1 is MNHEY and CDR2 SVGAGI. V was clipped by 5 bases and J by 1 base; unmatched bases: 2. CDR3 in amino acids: CASSHRGPQETQYF. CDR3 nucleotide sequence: TGTGCCAGCAGTCACAGGGGGCCCCAAGAGACCCAGTACTTC.

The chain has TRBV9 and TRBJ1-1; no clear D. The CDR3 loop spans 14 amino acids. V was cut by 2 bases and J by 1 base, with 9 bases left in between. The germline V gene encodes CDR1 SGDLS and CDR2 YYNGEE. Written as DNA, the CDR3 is TGTGCCAGCAGCGTGAGTGCCGAGAACACTGAAGCTTTCTTT. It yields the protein CASSVSAENTEAFF.

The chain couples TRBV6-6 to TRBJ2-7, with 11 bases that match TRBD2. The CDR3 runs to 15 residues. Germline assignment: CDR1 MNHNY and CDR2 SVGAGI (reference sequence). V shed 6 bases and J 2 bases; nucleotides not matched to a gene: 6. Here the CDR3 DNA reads TGTGCCAGCAGCCTACTAGCGGGGGCCACCTACGAGCAGTACTTC. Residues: CASSLLAGATYEQYF.

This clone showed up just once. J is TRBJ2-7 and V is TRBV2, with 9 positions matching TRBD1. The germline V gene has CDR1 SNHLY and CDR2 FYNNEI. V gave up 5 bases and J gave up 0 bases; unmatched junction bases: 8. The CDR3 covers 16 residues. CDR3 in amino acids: CASSFPDRGSSYEQYF. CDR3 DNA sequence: TGTGCCAGCAGTTTTCCGGACAGGGGAAGCTCCTACGAGCAGTACTTC.

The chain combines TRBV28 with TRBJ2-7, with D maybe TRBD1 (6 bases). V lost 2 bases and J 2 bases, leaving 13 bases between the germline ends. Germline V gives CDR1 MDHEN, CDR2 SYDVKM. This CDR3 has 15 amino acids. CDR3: CASSLITGLAYEQYF. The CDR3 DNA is TGTGCCAGCAGTTTAATCACAGGGTTAGCCTACGAGCAGTACTTC.

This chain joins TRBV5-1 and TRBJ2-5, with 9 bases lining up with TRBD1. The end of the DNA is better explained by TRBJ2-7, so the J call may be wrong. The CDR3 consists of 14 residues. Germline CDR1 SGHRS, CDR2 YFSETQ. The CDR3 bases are TGCGCCAGCAGCTACGGACAGGGGACCTACGAGCAGTACTTC. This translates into CASSYGQGTYEQYF.

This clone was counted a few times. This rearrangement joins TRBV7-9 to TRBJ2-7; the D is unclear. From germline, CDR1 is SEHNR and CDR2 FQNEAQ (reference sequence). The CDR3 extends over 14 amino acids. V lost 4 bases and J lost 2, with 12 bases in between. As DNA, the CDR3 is TGTGCCAGCAGCTCCTATCTAAGAACCTACGAGCAGTACTTC. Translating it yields CASSSYLRTYEQYF. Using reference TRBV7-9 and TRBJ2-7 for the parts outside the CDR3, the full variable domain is DTGVSQNPRHKITKRGQNVTFRCDPISEHNRLYWYRQTLGQGPEFLTYFQNEAQLEKSRLLSDRFSAERPKGSFSTLEIQRTEQGDSAMYLCASSSYLRTYEQYFGPGTRLTVT.

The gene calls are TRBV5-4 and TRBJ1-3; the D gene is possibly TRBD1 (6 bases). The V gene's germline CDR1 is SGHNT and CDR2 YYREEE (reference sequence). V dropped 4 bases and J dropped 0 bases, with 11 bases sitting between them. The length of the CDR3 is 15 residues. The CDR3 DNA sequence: TGTGCCAGCAGCACGGACAGACTCTCTGGAAACACCATATATTTT. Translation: CASSTDRLSGNTIYF.

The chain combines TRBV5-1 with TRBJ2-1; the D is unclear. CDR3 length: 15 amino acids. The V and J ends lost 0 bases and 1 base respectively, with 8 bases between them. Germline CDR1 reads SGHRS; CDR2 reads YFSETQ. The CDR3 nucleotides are TGCGCCAGCAGCTTGGTGGCAGGATCCTACAATGAGCAGTTCTTC. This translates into CASSLVAGSYNEQFF.

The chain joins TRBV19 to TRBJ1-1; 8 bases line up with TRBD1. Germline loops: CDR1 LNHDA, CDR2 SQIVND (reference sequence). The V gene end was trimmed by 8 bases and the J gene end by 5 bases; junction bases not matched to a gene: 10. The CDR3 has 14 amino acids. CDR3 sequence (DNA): TGTGCCAGTCCAAAGGACAGGGAGTGGACTGAAGCTTTCTTT. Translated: CASPKDREWTEAFF.

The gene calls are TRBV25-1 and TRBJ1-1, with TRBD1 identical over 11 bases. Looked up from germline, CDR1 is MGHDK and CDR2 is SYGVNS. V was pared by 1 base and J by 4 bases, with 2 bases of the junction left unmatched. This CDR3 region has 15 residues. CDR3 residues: CASSESGTGGTEAFF. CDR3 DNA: TGTGCCAGCAGTGAATCCGGGACAGGGGGCACTGAAGCTTTCTTT. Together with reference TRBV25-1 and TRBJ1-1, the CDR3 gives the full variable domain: EADIYQTPRYLVIGTGKKITLECSQTMGHDKMYWYQQDPGMELHLIHYSYGVNSTEKGDLSSESTVSRIRTEHFPLTLESARPSHTSQYLCASSESGTGGTEAFFGQGTRLTVV.

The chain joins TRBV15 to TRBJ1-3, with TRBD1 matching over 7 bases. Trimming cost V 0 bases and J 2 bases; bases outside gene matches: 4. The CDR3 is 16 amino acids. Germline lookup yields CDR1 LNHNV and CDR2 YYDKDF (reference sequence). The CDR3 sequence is CATSRETGRTGNTIYF. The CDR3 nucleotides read TGTGCCACCAGCAGAGAGACAGGGCGTACTGGAAACACCATATATTTT.